A single sample is the source of the 30 T cell receptor beta chains below, sequenced in a study of OX40 agonist ivuxolimab in advanced cancers. The assay was immunoSEQ multiplex PCR, and TCRdb's table has in-frame clones only and misses some. Among tens of thousands of clones listed, approximately 81% were seen once. The sequences come from CD4+ or CD8+ T cells sorted from blood, collected in a trial of the OX40 agonist ivuxolimab. These receptors all come from an adult with an advanced solid tumor such as melanoma, head and neck, liver or kidney cancer.

This chain links TRBV7-8 with TRBJ2-7; TRBD1 aligns across 9 bases. The germline gives CDR1 SGHVS, CDR2 FQNEAQ. V dropped 5 bases and J dropped 6; count of bases not matched to a gene: 17. The CDR3 sequence is 17 residues long. The CDR3 here is CASSPFTGGGRAGEQYF. Here the CDR3 DNA reads TGTGCCAGCAGCCCATTCACAGGGGGCGGACGGGCCGGCGAGCAGTACTTC.

This chain connects TRBV2 to TRBJ2-1, with 7 bases lining up with TRBD1. This CDR3 is built from 15 residues. The germline CDR1 and CDR2 sequences are SNHLY and FYNNEI. Trimming at V came to 5 bases and at J to 6 bases, leaving 10 bases not matched to a gene. The CDR3 reads CASSPRQGMVNEQFF. The CDR3 DNA follows: TGTGCCAGCAGTCCCCGACAGGGAATGGTCAATGAGCAGTTCTTC.

The rearrangement links TRBV28 to TRBJ2-7, with D uncertain. This CDR3 is 13 amino acids long. The V end was cut by 4 bases, the J end by 3 bases, with 10 bases between. CDR1 and CDR2 from the germline V gene are MDHEN and SYDVKM. CDR3 DNA: TGTGCCAGCAGTTCCTCCATGGACTACGAGCAGTACTTC. Protein product: CASSSSMDYEQYF.

This clone was recorded only once. V and J are TRBV9 and TRBJ2-7; a weak D match, TRBD2 (5 bases). This CDR3 spans 13 amino acids. Germline-derived CDR1 and CDR2 are SGDLS and YYNGEE. Trimming stripped 4 bases from V and 2 bases from J, with 10 bases between. CDR3: CASSPGDTYEQYF. The CDR3 bases are TGTGCCAGCAGCCCCGGGGATACCTACGAGCAGTACTTC.

The chain is built from TRBV29-1 and TRBJ2-2, with 7 bases matching TRBD1. Germline CDR1 reads SQVTM; CDR2 reads ANQGSEA. V lost 3 bases, J lost 6 bases, and 7 bases stayed unmatched. This CDR3 region has 14 residues. The CDR3 reads CSVEWSQGAGELFF. The CDR3 DNA reads as TGCAGCGTTGAGTGGTCCCAGGGGGCCGGGGAGCTGTTTTTT.

The chain employs TRBV5-1 and TRBJ2-1; weak D call: TRBD2 (6 bases). The CDR3 extends over 12 amino acids. Germline assignment: CDR1 SGHRS and CDR2 YFSETQ. V lost 0 bases, J lost 9 bases, and 7 bases lay in between. DNA of the CDR3: TGCGCCAGCAGCTTGGCGGGAGCTGAGCAGTTCTTC. Protein: CASSLAGAEQFF.

In this sample, this clone turned up once. The chain joins TRBV5-5 to TRBJ1-1, with D perhaps matching TRBD1 (6 bases). The germline V gene encodes CDR1 SGHKS and CDR2 YYEKEE (reference sequence). Deletions cut 5 bases from V and 8 bases from J, with 22 bases between. CDR3 length: 15 residues. The CDR3 sequence: CASRDGQLTNREAFF. CDR3 coding DNA: TGTGCCAGCAGGGATGGACAGCTTACTAACAGAGAAGCTTTCTTT.

This clone appeared a single time. This chain uses TRBV4-2 with TRBJ2-1, with D tentatively TRBD1 (6 bases). The V end lost 0 bases, the J end lost 7 bases, and 10 bases lay between the germline ends. CDR1 and CDR2 (germline): LGHNA, YNFKEQ. This CDR3 is built from 14 residues. The CDR3 bases are TGTGCCAGCAGCCAAGAAAGGGGGTGGAATGAGCAGTTCTTC. Translating it yields CASSQERGWNEQFF.

The chain joins TRBV2 to TRBJ1-5, with 7 bases that match TRBD1. Unmatched junction bases numbered 4, after V lost 7 bases and J lost 4 bases. The CDR3 length is 13 residues. Germline CDR1 is SNHLY and CDR2 is FYNNEI. The CDR3, as DNA: TGTGCCAGCATGGACAGGTGGAATCAGCCCCAGCATTTT. It encodes CASMDRWNQPQHF.

The rearrangement links TRBV5-6 to TRBJ1-1; no clear D. The CDR3 totals 13 residues. V lost 3 bases and J 1 base, leaving 7 bases between the germline ends. Germline assignment: CDR1 SGHDT and CDR2 YYEEEE. The CDR3 loop reads CASSSTWNTEAFF. In DNA, the CDR3 is TGTGCCAGCAGCTCCACCTGGAACACTGAAGCTTTCTTT.

The V call is TRBV25-1, the J call TRBJ2-1, with D hard to call. Per the germline V gene, CDR1 is MGHDK and CDR2 is SYGVNS. The CDR3 contains 9 residues. V lost 3 bases and J 15 bases, leaving 6 bases between the germline ends. As DNA, the CDR3 is TGTGCCAGCAGTGACCCACCGTTCTTC. It codes for CASSDPPFF.

This chain connects TRBV5-6 to TRBJ2-3, with D tentatively TRBD1 (5 bases). This CDR3 has 16 amino acids. V lost 0 bases, J lost 2 bases, and 13 bases lay in between. Germline CDR1 is SGHDT and CDR2 is YYEEEE. The CDR3, as DNA: TGTGCCAGCAGCTTGGCCCCTAGGGGATACACAGATACGCAGTATTTT. Translated, it gives CASSLAPRGYTDTQYF.

This rearrangement joins TRBV7-9 to TRBJ1-5; D remains unclear. The CDR3 extends over 13 amino acids. Looked up from germline, CDR1 is SEHNR and CDR2 is FQNEAQ (reference sequence). V lost 1 base and J lost 8, with 9 bases in between. CDR3 in amino acids: CASSLGLLEPQHF. CDR3 nucleotide sequence: TGTGCCAGCAGCTTAGGACTCCTAGAGCCCCAGCATTTT.

The genes are TRBV7-2 and TRBJ1-3; TRBD1 might be the D (6 bases). V was cut by 2 bases and J by 2 bases, with 10 bases left in between. The germline gives CDR1 SGHTA, CDR2 FQGNSA. This CDR3 contains 15 residues. CDR3 nucleotides: TGTGCCAGCAGCTTAAATTCAGGGGCTGGAAACACCATATATTTT. It specifies CASSLNSGAGNTIYF.

This clone was seen just once. The V gene is TRBV4-1, the J gene TRBJ1-2; maybe TRBD1 (6 bases). V lost 0 bases, J lost 1 base, and 12 bases lay in between. This CDR3 comprises 16 residues. CDR1 and CDR2 from the germline V gene are MGHRA and YSYEKL. The CDR3 loop reads CASSQDWDTDNYGYTF. The CDR3 nucleotides are TGCGCCAGCAGCCAAGATTGGGACACCGATAACTATGGCTACACCTTC.

The chain uses TRBV9 and TRBJ1-3; D is undetermined. CDR1 and CDR2 from the germline V gene are SGDLS and YYNGEE. The CDR3 length is 16 residues. V was shortened by 4 bases and J by 0 bases, with 14 bases between the two germline ends. DNA for the CDR3: TGTGCCAGCAGCCCGCGCTCAGGTAGCTCTGGAAACACCATATATTTT. It codes for CASSPRSGSSGNTIYF.

The chain has TRBV4-2 and TRBJ1-6; D is uncertain. The CDR3 extends over 15 amino acids. Trimming took 0 bases from V and 10 from J, leaving 13 bases between them. Germline loops: CDR1 LGHNA, CDR2 YNFKEQ. Written as DNA, the CDR3 is TGTGCCAGCAGCCAAGATCTACAATTAGGGTCACCCCTCCACTTT. Translated: CASSQDLQLGSPLHF.

The J gene is TRBJ2-4, the V gene TRBV28, with 7 bases that match TRBD2. CDR3 size: 13 residues. V lost 4 bases and J lost 8; bases outside the gene matches: 5. Germline V gives CDR1 MDHEN, CDR2 SYDVKM. The CDR3, as DNA: TGTGCCAGCAGTTCCAGCGGGAAGCACATTCAGTACTTC. Translated: CASSSSGKHIQYF.

This chain uses TRBV4-1 with TRBJ1-6; D is ambiguous. This CDR3 has 14 amino acids. Deletions cut 1 base from V and 10 bases from J, with 11 bases between. The germline V gene has CDR1 MGHRA and CDR2 YSYEKL. This CDR3 is CASSQAPPGSPLHF. The DNA of the CDR3 is TGCGCCAGCAGCCAAGCCCCTCCCGGCTCACCCCTCCACTTT.

This clone came up once. This chain joins TRBV5-4 and TRBJ2-1; the match to TRBD2 covers 10 bases. The CDR3 length is 16 residues. Germline values: CDR1 SGHNT, CDR2 YYREEE (reference sequence). The V segment lost 5 bases and the J segment 5 bases; nucleotides outside the gene matches: 10. This CDR3 is CASSTPGLARNNEQFF. DNA of the CDR3: TGTGCCAGCAGTACTCCGGGACTAGCGAGAAACAATGAGCAGTTCTTC.

The V and J genes are TRBV13 and TRBJ2-2; D is possibly TRBD1 (5 bases). Germline V gene lookup returns CDR1 PRHDT and CDR2 FYEKMQ (reference sequence). This CDR3 has 15 residues. V was cut by 5 bases and J by 2 bases, with 12 bases left in between. The DNA for the CDR3 is TGTGCCAGCAGCCTATGGACACAAAACACCGGGGAGCTGTTTTTT. Protein: CASSLWTQNTGELFF.

The genes are TRBV27 and TRBJ1-4; 9 nucleotides align to TRBD1. V shed 3 bases, J shed 8 bases, and the junction held 16 bases outside the gene matches. In germline, CDR1 is MNHEY, CDR2 SMNVEV (reference sequence). CDR3 length: 18 residues. CDR3 residues: CASSLVTPPTGGEEKLFF. DNA of the CDR3: TGTGCCAGCAGTTTGGTGACCCCCCCTACAGGGGGCGAGGAAAAACTGTTTTTT.

The V and J genes are TRBV25-1 and TRBJ2-3; tentatively, D is TRBD1 (6 bases). The CDR3 has 14 residues. The germline V and J ends were trimmed by 7 bases and 6 bases, with 17 bases remaining between them. Germline loops: CDR1 MGHDK, CDR2 SYGVNS. The CDR3, as DNA: TGTGCCAGCATCGGAGGCAGGGGCGGGGATACGCAGTATTTT. It encodes CASIGGRGGDTQYF.

This chain uses TRBV10-1 with TRBJ2-5; 14 nucleotides match TRBD2. Near its end, the DNA agrees better with TRBJ2-7, so the J call may be wrong. There are 19 residues in the CDR3. Germline loops: CDR1 WNHNN, CDR2 SYGVQD (reference sequence). The CDR3 loop is CASSESRLAGGPDSYEQYF. The CDR3 DNA reads TGCGCCAGCAGTGAGTCGAGACTAGCGGGAGGGCCGGACTCCTACGAGCAGTACTTC.

The V and J genes are TRBV27 and TRBJ2-7; TRBD1 might be the D (5 bases). The V gene lost 2 bases and the J gene lost 2 bases, with 13 bases spanning the gap. The CDR3 is 15 amino acids. Germline V lookup: CDR1 MNHEY, CDR2 SMNVEV (reference sequence). The CDR3: CASSLVSGRAYEQYF. The DNA for the CDR3 is TGTGCCAGCAGTTTAGTGTCGGGCAGGGCCTACGAGCAGTACTTC.

This clone is judged medium-sized (0.01 to 0.1%). The chain has TRBV19 and TRBJ2-6; D unresolved. Trimming took off 5 bases at V and 0 bases at J, with 11 bases between the two ends. Germline V gives CDR1 LNHDA, CDR2 SQIVND (reference sequence). CDR3 size: 16 residues. The CDR3 here is CASSSGSGSGANVLTF. CDR3 DNA: TGTGCCAGTAGTTCCGGATCTGGCTCTGGGGCCAACGTCCTGACTTTC.

This chain connects TRBV5-1 to TRBJ2-3; weak D call: TRBD2 (6 bases). There are 14 residues in the CDR3. Trimming cost V 2 bases and J 0 bases, with 7 bases left between them. From germline, CDR1 is SGHRS and CDR2 YFSETQ. CDR3 protein: CASSLGGSTDTQYF. CDR3 DNA: TGCGCCAGCAGCTTAGGAGGGAGCACAGATACGCAGTATTTT.

This chain links TRBV10-2 with TRBJ2-1, with TRBD2 matching over 12 bases. V lost 7 bases, J lost 4 bases, and 5 bases stayed unmatched. Germline-derived CDR1 and CDR2 are WSHSY and SAAADI. The CDR3 length is 15 residues. The CDR3 sequence is CASTLTSGGYNEQFF. CDR3 sequence (DNA): TGCGCCAGCACCTTGACTAGCGGGGGATACAATGAGCAGTTCTTC.

This chain links TRBV19 with TRBJ1-1; D gene uncertain. CDR3 length: 13 residues. Per germline, CDR1 LNHDA and CDR2 SQIVND (reference sequence). Trimming shortened V by 4 bases and J by 0 bases, and 6 bases separated the two germline ends. The CDR3 nucleotides are TGTGCCAGTAGTAGATCTTTGAACACTGAAGCTTTCTTT. Amino acids: CASSRSLNTEAFF. Full variable domain (outside the CDR3, taken from reference TRBV19 and TRBJ1-1): DGGITQSPKYLFRKEGQNVTLSCEQNLNHDAMYWYRQDPGQGLRLIYYSQIVNDFQKGDIAEGYSVSREKKESFPLTVTSAQKNPTAFYLCASSRSLNTEAFFGQGTRLTVV.

This chain links TRBV6-6 with TRBJ2-6, with D unresolved. Deletions cut 8 bases from V and 3 bases from J, with 5 bases between. CDR3 length: 12 residues. The germline CDR1 and CDR2 sequences are MNHNY and SVGAGI (reference sequence). CDR3 sequence: CASVGGANVLTF. The CDR3 DNA reads TGTGCCAGCGTAGGTGGGGCCAACGTCCTGACTTTC.